A selection of T cell receptor beta chains follows, all from one sample in a study of blood T cells in healthy people across ages. TCRdb fed the 5' RACE reads into MiXCR, producing one record per CDR3 protein. The data show over 700,000 distinct CDR3 sequences, with about 25% seen just once and under 9.5% held by the top ten. These data were likewise used in another study, on T cells of mothers and their children.

The material sequenced was blood. These receptors all stem from a boy younger than 18 in good health. The CDR3 runs from the conserved cysteine through the conserved F or W. A D gene is named only where the DNA matches it firmly. Only part of the rows carry a size: once, few, many, or a class if the clone is expanded.

TRBJ2-1 NA 13 NA TRBV2 CASSEETGAEQFF TGTGCCAGCAGTGAAGAAACGGGAGCCGAGCAGTTCTTC
TRBJ2-7 NA 16 TRBD2 TRBV28 CPGSLSLLAGDHEQYF TGTCCCGGCAGTTTAAGTCTACTAGCGGGAGACCACGAGCAGTACTTC
TRBJ2-3 NA 17 TRBD2 TRBV3-1 CASSLWTSGSTADTQYF TGTGCCAGCAGCCTGTGGACTAGCGGGAGCACAGCAGATACGCAGTATTTT
TRBJ2-3 few 16 TRBD2 TRBV29-1 CSAPPAAGGNTDTQYF TGCAGCGCCCCGCCGGCGGCGGGAGGGAACACAGATACGCAGTATTTT
TRBJ2-7 NA 14 NA TRBV7-2 CASGLSGNSYEQYF TGTGCCAGCGGGCTTTCGGGGAATAGCTACGAGCAGTACTTC
TRBJ1-2 NA 17 TRBD1 TRBV24-1 CATSDGLRDRNIYGYTF TGTGCCACCAGTGATGGGCTCCGGGACAGGAATATCTATGGCTACACCTTC
TRBJ2-3 NA 15 TRBD2 TRBV10-3 CAISSTSGNGDTQYF TGTGCCATCAGTTCTACTAGCGGGAATGGAGATACGCAGTATTTT
TRBJ2-7 few 15 NA TRBV20-1 CSAIQMGTSFYEQYF TGCAGTGCTATTCAAATGGGGACAAGCTTCTACGAGCAGTACTTC
TRBJ2-7 NA 15 NA TRBV7-6 CASSLAPGNSYEQYF TGTGCCAGCAGCTTAGCTCCGGGGAACTCCTACGAGCAGTACTTC
TRBJ2-5 few 15 NA TRBV7-8 CASSLPRGMRETQYF TGTGCCAGCAGCTTGCCTAGGGGCATGCGAGAGACCCAGTACTTC
TRBJ2-4 NA 14 NA TRBV3-1 CASSQAGAKNIQYF TGTGCCAGCAGCCAAGCGGGCGCCAAAAACATTCAGTACTTC
TRBJ1-1 few 16 TRBD1 TRBV4-1 CASSQDGTGGDTEAFF TGCGCCAGCAGCCAAGATGGGACAGGCGGGGACACTGAAGCTTTCTTT
TRBJ2-5 few 14 NA TRBV20-1 CSARDLGGQETQYF TGCAGTGCTAGAGATCTAGGCGGCCAAGAGACCCAGTACTTC
TRBJ2-2 NA 16 TRBD2 TRBV13 CASSLGLAGDTGELFF TGTGCCAGCAGCTTAGGCCTAGCGGGAGACACCGGGGAGCTGTTTTTT
TRBJ2-4 few 16 NA TRBV7-9 CASSPPVDTAKNIQYF TGTGCCAGCAGCCCCCCGGTGGATACAGCCAAAAACATTCAGTACTTC
TRBJ2-6 NA 15 NA TRBV29-1 CSAKGGGSGANVLTF TGCAGCGCCAAAGGGGGGGGCTCTGGGGCCAACGTCCTGACTTTC
TRBJ2-5 many 16 TRBD2 TRBV11-2 CASSLYGLAGMETQYF TGTGCCAGCAGCTTATATGGACTAGCGGGGATGGAGACCCAGTACTTC